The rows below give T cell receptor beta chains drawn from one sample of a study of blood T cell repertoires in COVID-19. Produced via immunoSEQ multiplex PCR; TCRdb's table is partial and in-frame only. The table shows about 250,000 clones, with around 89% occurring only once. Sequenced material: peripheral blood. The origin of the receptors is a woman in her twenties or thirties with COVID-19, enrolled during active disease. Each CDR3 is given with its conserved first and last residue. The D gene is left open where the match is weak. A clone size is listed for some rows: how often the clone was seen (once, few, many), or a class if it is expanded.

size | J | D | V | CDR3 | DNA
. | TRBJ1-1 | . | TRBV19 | CASRPRPTGENTEAFF | TGTGCCAGTAGGCCTCGACCCACGGGGGAGAACACTGAAGCTTTCTTT
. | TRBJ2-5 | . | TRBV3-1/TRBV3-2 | CASSPEQGPQETQYF | TGTGCCAGCAGCCCAGAACAGGGTCCCCAAGAGACCCAGTACTTC
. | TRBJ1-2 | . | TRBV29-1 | CSVEGKSHGYTF | TGCAGCGTTGAGGGCAAATCTCATGGCTACACCTTC
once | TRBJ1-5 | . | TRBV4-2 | CASSHYQNSGSQPQHF | TGTGCCAGCAGCCACTACCAAAACAGCGGGTCTCAGCCCCAGCATTTT
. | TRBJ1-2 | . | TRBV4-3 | CASSERDNSFYGYTF | TGCGCCAGCAGCGAAAGGGACAACTCATTCTATGGCTACACCTTC
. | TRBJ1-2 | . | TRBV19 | CASSAWGRYGYTF | TGTGCCAGTTCAGCATGGGGCCGTTATGGCTACACCTTC
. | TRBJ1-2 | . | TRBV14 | CASSQDLGLIYGYTF | TGTGCCAGCAGCCAAGACCTGGGCTTGATCTATGGCTACACCTTC
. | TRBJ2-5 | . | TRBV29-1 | CSVLRGAGQYF | TGCAGCGTCCTCAGGGGCGCGGGCCAGTACTTC
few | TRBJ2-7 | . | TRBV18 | CASSPDSSYEQYF | TGTGCCAGCTCACCAGACAGCTCCTACGAGCAGTACTTC
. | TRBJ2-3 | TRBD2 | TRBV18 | CASSPAIAGETDTQYF | TGTGCCAGCTCACCAGCTATAGCGGGAGAGACAGATACGCAGTATTTT
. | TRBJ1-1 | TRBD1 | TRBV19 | CASSIAGTGNAEAFF | TGTGCCAGTAGTATCGCCGGGACAGGGAACGCTGAAGCTTTCTTT
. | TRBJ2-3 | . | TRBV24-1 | CATLSDTDTQYF | TGTGCCACCTTGAGCGACACAGATACGCAGTATTTT
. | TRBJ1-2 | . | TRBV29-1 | CSVEGRGMNYGYTF | TGCAGCGTTGAAGGGCGGGGGATGAACTATGGCTACACCTTC
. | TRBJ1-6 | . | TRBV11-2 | CASSPGALGGGSPLHF | TGTGCCAGCAGCCCCGGGGCGCTCGGGGGGGGATCACCCCTCCACTTT
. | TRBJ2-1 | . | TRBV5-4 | CASSLAARVRDNEQFF | TGTGCCAGCAGCTTGGCCGCGAGAGTCCGGGACAATGAGCAGTTCTTC
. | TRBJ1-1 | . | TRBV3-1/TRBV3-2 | CASSQIGGWNTEAFF | TGTGCCAGCAGCCAAATCGGGGGTTGGAACACTGAAGCTTTCTTT
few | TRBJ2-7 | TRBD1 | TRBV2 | CASSEGQGFHEQYF | TGTGCCAGCAGTGAAGGACAGGGATTCCACGAGCAGTACTTC
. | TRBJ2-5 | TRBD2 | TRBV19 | CASSPLAGGQETQYF | TGTGCCAGTAGCCCCCTAGCGGGGGGACAAGAGACCCAGTACTTC
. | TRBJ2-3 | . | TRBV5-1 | CASSTEGALADTQYF | TGCGCCAGCAGCACGGAGGGGGCCCTCGCAGATACGCAGTATTTT
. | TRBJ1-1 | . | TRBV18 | CASSPRPGGAYTEAFF | TGTGCCAGCTCACCACGTCCGGGGGGCGCGTATACTGAAGCTTTCTTT
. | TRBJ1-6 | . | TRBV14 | CASSQVTNSPLHF | TGTGCCAGCAGCCAAGTAACAAATTCACCCCTCCACTTT
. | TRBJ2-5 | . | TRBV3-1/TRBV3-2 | CASSRGDLQETQYF | TGTGCCAGCAGCCGGGGGGACCTACAAGAGACCCAGTACTTC
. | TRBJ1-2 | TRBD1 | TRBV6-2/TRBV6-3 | CASTPGQRNYGYTF | TGTGCCAGCACCCCGGGACAGCGAAACTATGGCTACACCTTC
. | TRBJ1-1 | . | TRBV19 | CASRGHLLNTEAFF | TGTGCCAGTAGGGGACACCTTCTGAACACTGAAGCTTTCTTT
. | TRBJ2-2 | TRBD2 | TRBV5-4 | CASRATSGRNTGELFF | TGTGCCAGCAGGGCAACTAGCGGGAGGAACACCGGGGAGCTGTTTTTT
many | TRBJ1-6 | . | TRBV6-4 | CASSDSNGGSPLHF | TGTGCCAGCAGTGACTCGAACGGGGGGTCACCCCTCCACTTT
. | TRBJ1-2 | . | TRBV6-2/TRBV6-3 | CASSSGLLNYGYTF | TGTGCCAGCAGTTCGGGACTTTTAAACTATGGCTACACCTTC
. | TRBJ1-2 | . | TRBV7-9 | CASSRVGVYGYTF | TGTGCCAGCAGCCGGGTAGGGGTCTATGGCTACACCTTC
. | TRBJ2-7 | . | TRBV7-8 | CASSPGRTTYEQYF | TGTGCCAGCAGCCCCGGACGGACAACCTACGAGCAGTACTTC
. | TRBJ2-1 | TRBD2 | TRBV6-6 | CASSYSGGLENEQFF | TGTGCCAGCAGTTACTCAGGGGGACTAGAGAATGAGCAGTTCTTC
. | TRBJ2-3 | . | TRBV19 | CASNLRGIRTDTQYF | TGTGCCAGTAATCTAAGGGGGATTCGCACAGATACGCAGTATTTT
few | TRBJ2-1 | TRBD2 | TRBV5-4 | CASSLGLAGRNEQFF | TGTGCCAGCAGCTTGGGCCTAGCGGGGCGGAATGAGCAGTTCTTC
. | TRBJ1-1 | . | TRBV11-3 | CASSLPITGTEAFF | TGTGCCAGCAGCCTTCCGATAACGGGCACTGAAGCTTTCTTT
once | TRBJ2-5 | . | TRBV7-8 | CASSWGLQETQYF | TGTGCCAGCAGCTGGGGACTCCAAGAGACCCAGTACTTC
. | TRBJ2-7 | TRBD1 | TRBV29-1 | CSVRDRDHEQYF | TGCAGCGTCCGGGACAGGGACCACGAGCAGTACTTC
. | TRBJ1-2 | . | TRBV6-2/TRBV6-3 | CASSRQSVYGYTF | TGTGCCAGCAGCCGACAGTCAGTCTATGGCTACACCTTC
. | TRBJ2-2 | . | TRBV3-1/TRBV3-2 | CASSQVYGYTGELFF | TGTGCCAGCAGCCAAGTATACGGGTACACCGGGGAGCTGTTTTTT
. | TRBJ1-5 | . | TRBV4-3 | CASSQRRNQPQHF | TGCGCCAGCAGCCAGAGGAGGAATCAGCCCCAGCATTTT
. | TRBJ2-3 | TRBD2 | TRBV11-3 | CASSTRTSGRRTDTQYF | TGTGCCAGCAGCACCCGGACTAGCGGGAGGCGTACAGATACGCAGTATTTT
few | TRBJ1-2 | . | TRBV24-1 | CATSDPTGYYGYTF | TGTGCCACCAGTGATCCAACAGGGTACTATGGCTACACCTTC
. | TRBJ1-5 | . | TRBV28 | CASSLGQEINQPQHF | TGTGCCAGCAGTTTGGGGCAGGAAATCAATCAGCCCCAGCATTTT
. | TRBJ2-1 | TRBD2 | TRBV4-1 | CASSQERGAGGYNEQFF | TGCGCCAGCAGCCAAGAAAGGGGCGCGGGAGGGTACAATGAGCAGTTCTTC
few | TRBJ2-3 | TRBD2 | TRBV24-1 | CATQSRTSDTDTQYF | TGTGCCACCCAGAGCAGGACTAGCGACACAGATACGCAGTATTTT
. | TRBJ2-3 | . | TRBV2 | CASRRAAGTDTQYF | TGTGCCAGCAGGAGGGCAGCGGGCACAGATACGCAGTATTTT
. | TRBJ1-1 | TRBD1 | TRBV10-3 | CAISTGGVGTEAFF | TGTGCCATCAGCACAGGGGGAGTGGGCACTGAAGCTTTCTTT
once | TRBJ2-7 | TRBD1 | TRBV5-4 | CASSRRDRDAYEQYF | TGTGCCAGCAGCCGCCGGGACAGGGACGCGTACGAGCAGTACTTC
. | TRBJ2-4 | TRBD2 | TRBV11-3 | CASSFYSGRKNIQYF | TGTGCCAGCAGCTTTTATAGCGGGAGAAAAAACATTCAGTACTTC
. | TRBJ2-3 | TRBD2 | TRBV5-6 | CASSEGLAGSDTQYF | TGTGCCAGCAGCGAAGGACTAGCGGGGTCAGATACGCAGTATTTT
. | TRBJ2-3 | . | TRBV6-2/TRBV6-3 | CASSYSASTDTQYF | TGTGCCAGCAGTTACTCGGCTAGCACAGATACGCAGTATTTT
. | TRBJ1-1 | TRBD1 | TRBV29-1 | CSVEGQENTEAFF | TGCAGCGTTGAGGGACAGGAGAACACTGAAGCTTTCTTT
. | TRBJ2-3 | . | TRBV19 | CASKGGVGDTQYF | TGTGCCAGTAAGGGCGGGGTGGGAGATACGCAGTATTTT
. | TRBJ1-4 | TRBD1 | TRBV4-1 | CASSTEGTVNEKLFF | TGCGCCAGCAGCACCGAGGGGACAGTAAATGAAAAACTGTTTTTT
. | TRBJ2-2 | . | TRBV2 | CASSVEGSRNPNTGELFF | TGTGCCAGCAGTGTTGAGGGCAGTAGAAACCCGAACACCGGGGAGCTGTTTTTT
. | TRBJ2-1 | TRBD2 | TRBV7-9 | CASSSRVGGGRYNEQFF | TGTGCCAGCAGCTCTAGAGTTGGCGGGGGACGATACAATGAGCAGTTCTTC
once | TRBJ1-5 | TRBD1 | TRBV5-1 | CASSQTGSSQPQHF | TGCGCCAGCAGCCAGACAGGGTCCTCTCAGCCCCAGCATTTT
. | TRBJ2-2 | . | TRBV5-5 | CASSRQARGASTGELFF | TGTGCCAGCAGCCGTCAGGCCAGGGGGGCCTCCACCGGGGAGCTGTTTTTT
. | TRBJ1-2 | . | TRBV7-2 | CASSPRRRAGGYTF | TGTGCCAGCAGCCCCCGTCGTCGGGCGGGTGGCTACACCTTC
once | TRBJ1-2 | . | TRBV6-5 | CASRSRGVDYGYTF | TGTGCCAGCAGGAGCAGGGGAGTCGATTATGGCTACACCTTC
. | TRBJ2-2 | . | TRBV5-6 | CASSLVRRSGGSNTGELFF | TGTGCCAGCAGCTTGGTACGTAGAAGCGGAGGGTCGAACACCGGGGAGCTGTTTTTT
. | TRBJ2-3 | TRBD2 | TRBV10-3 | CAISRAGAFTDTQYF | TGTGCCATCAGCAGAGCGGGGGCCTTCACAGATACGCAGTATTTT